A single TCR beta chain is shown here with its context. Thawed PBMCs were FACS-sorted into unstimulated CD4+CD25+CD127- regulatory T cells, CD4+CD25- non-regulatory cells, CD4 and CD8 cells. The CDR3 covers 11 residues. Germline V gene data show CDR1 as GTSNPN and CDR2 as SVGIG (reference sequence). The germline V and J ends were trimmed by 1 base and 12 bases, with 13 bases remaining between them. These data originate in a study of Tregs in tolerant kidney transplant recipients. TCRdb's table, derived via immunoSEQ multiplex PCR, lists solely in-frame clones and lacks some. The sample records more than 90,000 clones, roughly nine tenths being singletons.

This sequence originates from a human donor in good health. Sequencing used CD4+ T cells from blood. This rearrangement joins TRBV30 to TRBJ2-7; D is tentatively TRBD1 or TRBD2 (6 bases each). CDR3 bases: TGTGCCTGGAGTGCCGGGGGCGCGATGTACTTC. This sequence encodes CAWSAGGAMYF.